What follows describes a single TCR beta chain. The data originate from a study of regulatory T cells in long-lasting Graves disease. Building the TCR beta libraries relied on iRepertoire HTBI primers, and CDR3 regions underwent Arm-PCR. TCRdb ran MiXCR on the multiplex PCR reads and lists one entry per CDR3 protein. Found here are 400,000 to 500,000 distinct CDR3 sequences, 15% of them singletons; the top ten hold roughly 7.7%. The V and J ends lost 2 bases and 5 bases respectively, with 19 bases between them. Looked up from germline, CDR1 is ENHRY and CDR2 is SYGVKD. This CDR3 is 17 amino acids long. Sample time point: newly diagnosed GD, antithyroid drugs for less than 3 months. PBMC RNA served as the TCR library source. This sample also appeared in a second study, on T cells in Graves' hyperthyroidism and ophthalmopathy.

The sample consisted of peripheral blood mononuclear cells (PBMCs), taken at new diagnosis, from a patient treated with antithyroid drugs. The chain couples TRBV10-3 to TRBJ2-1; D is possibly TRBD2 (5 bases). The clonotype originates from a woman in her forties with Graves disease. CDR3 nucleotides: TGTGCCATCAGTGAGAAGGCGGGCCTAGGGCCTCACAATGAGCAGTTCTTC. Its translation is CAISEKAGLGPHNEQFF.